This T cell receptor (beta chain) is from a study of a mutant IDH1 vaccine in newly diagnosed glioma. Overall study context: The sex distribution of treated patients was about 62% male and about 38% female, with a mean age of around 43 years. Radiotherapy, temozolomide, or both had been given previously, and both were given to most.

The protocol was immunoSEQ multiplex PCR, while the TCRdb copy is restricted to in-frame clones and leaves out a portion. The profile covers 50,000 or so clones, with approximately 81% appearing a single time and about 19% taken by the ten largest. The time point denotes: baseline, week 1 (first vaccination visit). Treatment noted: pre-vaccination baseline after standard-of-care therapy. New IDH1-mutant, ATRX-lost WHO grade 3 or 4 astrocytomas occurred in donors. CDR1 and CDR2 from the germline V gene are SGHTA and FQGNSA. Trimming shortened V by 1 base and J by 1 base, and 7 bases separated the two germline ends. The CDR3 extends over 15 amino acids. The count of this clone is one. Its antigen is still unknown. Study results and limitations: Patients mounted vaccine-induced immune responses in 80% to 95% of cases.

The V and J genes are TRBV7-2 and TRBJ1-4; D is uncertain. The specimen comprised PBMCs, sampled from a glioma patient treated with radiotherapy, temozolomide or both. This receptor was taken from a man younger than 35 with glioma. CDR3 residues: CASSLERGTNEKLFF. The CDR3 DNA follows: TGTGCCAGCAGCTTAGAACGGGGAACTAATGAAAAACTGTTTTTT.